Sequencing of this T cell receptor (beta chain) was carried out in a study of CD8 T cells in ankylosing spondylitis. Study results and caveats: Characteristic, it appeared, of ankylosing spondylitis blood was a TCR beta motif of several highly homologous variants.

Researchers built TCR beta libraries using quantitative 5'-RACE with molecular barcodes. Using its own MiXCR run on the 5' RACE reads, TCRdb lists one record per CDR3 protein. In the table there are 200,000 to 250,000 distinct CDR3 sequences, 5.5% to 7.5% of which are singletons. This clonotype showed up many times. Its antigen remains unidentified. CDR3 length equals 15 residues. V shed 8 bases and J shed 0 bases, with 14 bases lying between them. CDR1 and CDR2 (germline): MNHEY, SMNVEV (reference sequence). Specimen: blood, either unsorted or a sorted T cell fraction (not recorded which). This clonotype originated in a male donor with ankylosing spondylitis. The chain couples TRBV27 to TRBJ1-5; D is perhaps TRBD1 (5 bases). CDR3 region: CASGAGYLSNQPQHF. The DNA of the CDR3 is TGTGCCAGCGGGGCGGGGTACCTTAGCAATCAGCCCCAGCATTTT.